This TCR beta chain was obtained from a study of cytomegalovirus exposure and HLA in healthy donors. CDR1 is SGDLS, CDR2 YYNGEE, per germline. This CDR3 has 14 residues. The V and J ends lost 2 bases and 6 bases, in that order; junction bases with no gene match: 7. Concerning this clone: Its target is unknown.

Overall study findings and caveats: The authors enumerated under 200 TCR beta chains as linked to cytomegalovirus.

Separation from the approximately 670-subject first cohort characterized the roughly 110-subject validation cohort, to which the donors belonged. Clones were read by immunoSEQ multiplex PCR, and TCRdb kept only the in-frame ones, dropping some. The table shows more than 300,000 clones, with approximately 90% occurring only once. The chain has TRBV9 and TRBJ2-7, with 8 bases fitting TRBD2. The sequencing sample was made of PBMCs. This receptor was taken from a woman aged 18-29 years in good health and CMV-seronegative. The CDR3 protein is CASSVEREGGEQYF. The CDR3 region has the DNA TGTGCCAGCAGCGTTGAACGGGAGGGGGGCGAGCAGTACTTC.